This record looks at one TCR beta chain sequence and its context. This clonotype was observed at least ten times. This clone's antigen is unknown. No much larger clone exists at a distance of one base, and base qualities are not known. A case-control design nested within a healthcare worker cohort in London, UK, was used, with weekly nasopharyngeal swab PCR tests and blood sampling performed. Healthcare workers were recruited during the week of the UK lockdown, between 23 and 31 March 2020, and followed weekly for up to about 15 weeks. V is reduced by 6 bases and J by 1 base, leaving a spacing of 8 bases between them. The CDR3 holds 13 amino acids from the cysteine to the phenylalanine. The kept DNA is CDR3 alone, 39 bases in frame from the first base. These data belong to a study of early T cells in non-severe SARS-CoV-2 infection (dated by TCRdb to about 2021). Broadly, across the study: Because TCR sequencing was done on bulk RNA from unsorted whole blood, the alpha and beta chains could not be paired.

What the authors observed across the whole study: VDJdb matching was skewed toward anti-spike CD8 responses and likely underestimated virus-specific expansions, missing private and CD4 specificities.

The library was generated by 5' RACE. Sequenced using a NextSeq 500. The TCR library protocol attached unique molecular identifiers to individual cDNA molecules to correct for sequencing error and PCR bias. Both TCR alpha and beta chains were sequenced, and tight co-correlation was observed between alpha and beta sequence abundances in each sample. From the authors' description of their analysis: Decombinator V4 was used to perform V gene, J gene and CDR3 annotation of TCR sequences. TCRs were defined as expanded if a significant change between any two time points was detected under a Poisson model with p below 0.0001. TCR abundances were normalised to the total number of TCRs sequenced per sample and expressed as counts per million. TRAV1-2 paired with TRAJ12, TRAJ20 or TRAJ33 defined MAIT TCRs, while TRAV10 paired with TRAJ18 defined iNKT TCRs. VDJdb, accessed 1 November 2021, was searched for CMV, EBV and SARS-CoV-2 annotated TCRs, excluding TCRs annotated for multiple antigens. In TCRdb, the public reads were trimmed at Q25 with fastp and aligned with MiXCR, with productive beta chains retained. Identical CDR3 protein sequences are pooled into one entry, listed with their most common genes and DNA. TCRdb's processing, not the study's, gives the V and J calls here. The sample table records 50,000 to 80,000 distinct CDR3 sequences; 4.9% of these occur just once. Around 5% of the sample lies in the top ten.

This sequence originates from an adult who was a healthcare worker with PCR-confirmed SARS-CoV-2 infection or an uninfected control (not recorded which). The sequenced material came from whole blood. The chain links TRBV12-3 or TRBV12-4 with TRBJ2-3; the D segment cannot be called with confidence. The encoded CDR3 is CASSRSGTDTQYF. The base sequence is TGTGCCAGCAGCCGCAGCGGCACAGATACGCAGTATTTT.